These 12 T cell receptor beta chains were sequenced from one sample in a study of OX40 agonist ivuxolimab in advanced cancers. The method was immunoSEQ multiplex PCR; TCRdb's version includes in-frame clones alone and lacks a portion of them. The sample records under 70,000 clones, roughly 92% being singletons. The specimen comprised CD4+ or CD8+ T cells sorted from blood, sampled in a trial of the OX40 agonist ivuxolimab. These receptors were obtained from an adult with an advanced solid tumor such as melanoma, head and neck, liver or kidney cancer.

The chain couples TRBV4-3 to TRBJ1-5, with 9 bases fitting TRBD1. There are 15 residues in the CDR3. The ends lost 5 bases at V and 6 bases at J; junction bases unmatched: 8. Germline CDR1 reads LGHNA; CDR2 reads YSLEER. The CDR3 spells CASSTDRGGAQPQHF. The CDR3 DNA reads TGCGCCAGCAGCACGGACAGGGGAGGGGCTCAGCCCCAGCATTTT.

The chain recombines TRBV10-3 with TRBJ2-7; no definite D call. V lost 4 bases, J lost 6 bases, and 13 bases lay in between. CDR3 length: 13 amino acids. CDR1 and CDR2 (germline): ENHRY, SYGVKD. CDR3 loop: CAISGGGLGEQYF. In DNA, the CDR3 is TGTGCCATCAGTGGAGGCGGCCTTGGCGAGCAGTACTTC.

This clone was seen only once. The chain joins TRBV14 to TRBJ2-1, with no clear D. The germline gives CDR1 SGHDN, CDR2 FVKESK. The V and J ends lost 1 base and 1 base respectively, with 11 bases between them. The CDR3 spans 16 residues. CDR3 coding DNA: TGTGCCAGCAGCCAAGGAGTAGGCCGATCCTACAATGAGCAGTTCTTC. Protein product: CASSQGVGRSYNEQFF.

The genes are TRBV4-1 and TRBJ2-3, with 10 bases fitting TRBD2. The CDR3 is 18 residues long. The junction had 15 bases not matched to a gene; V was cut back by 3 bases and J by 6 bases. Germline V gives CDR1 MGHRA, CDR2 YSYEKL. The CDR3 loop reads CASSQAPGLALKGDTQYF. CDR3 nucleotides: TGCGCCAGCAGCCAGGCACCGGGACTAGCGCTCAAAGGGGATACGCAGTATTTT.

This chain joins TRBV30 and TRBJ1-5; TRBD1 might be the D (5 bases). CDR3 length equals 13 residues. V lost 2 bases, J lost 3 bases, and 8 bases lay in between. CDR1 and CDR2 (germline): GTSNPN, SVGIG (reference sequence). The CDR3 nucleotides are TGTGCCTGGAGTCCGGACACCAATCAGCCCCAGCATTTT. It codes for CAWSPDTNQPQHF.

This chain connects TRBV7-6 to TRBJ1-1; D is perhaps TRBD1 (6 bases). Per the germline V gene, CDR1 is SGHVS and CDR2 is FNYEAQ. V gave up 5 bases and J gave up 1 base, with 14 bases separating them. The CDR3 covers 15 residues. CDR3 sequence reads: CASSHRADENTEAFF. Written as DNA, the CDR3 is TGTGCCAGCAGCCACAGGGCCGACGAGAACACTGAAGCTTTCTTT.

The CDR3 DNA is TGTGCCAGTAGTATAGCAGGGGATACCTACAATGAGCAGTTCTTC. Its protein product is CASSIAGDTYNEQFF. The chain recombines TRBV19 with TRBJ2-1; tentatively, D is TRBD1 (6 bases). The V end lost 1 base, the J end lost 2 bases, and 9 bases lay between the germline ends. The CDR3 runs 15 residues. Germline V CDR1 and CDR2: LNHDA, SQIVND (reference sequence).

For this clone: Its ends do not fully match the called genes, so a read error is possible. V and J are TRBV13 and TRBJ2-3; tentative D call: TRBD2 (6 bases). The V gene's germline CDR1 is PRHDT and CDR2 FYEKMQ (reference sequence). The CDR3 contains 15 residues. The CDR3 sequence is CASSLGASGTDTQYF. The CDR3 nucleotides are TGTGCCAGCAGCCTAGGGGCTAGCGGCACAGATACGCAGTATTTT.

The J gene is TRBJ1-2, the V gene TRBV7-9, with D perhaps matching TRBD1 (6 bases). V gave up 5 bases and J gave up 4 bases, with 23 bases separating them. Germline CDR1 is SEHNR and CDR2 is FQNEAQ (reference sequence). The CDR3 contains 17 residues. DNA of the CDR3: TGTGCCAGCAGCCATTTTGCGGCCCATGACAGGAGCTATGGCTACACCTTC. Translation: CASSHFAAHDRSYGYTF.

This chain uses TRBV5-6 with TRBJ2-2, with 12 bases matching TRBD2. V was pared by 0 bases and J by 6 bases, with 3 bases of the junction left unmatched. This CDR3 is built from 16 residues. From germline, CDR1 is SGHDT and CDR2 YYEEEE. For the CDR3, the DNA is TGTGCCAGCAGCTTGGAGCCTAGCGGGGGGGCCGGGGAGCTGTTTTTT. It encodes CASSLEPSGGAGELFF. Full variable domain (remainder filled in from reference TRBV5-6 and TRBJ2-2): DAGVTQSPTHLIKTRGQQVTLRCSPKSGHDTVSWYQQALGQGPQFIFQYYEEEERQRGNFPDRFSGHQFPNYSSELNVNALLLGDSALYLCASSLEPSGGAGELFFGEGSRLTVL.

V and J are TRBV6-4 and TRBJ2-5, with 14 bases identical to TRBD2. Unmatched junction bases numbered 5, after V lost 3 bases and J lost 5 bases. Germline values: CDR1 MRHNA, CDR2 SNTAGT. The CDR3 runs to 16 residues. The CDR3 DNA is TGTGCCAGCAGTGAAGGGACTAGCGGGGGCTCGGAGACCCAGTACTTC. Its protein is CASSEGTSGGSETQYF.

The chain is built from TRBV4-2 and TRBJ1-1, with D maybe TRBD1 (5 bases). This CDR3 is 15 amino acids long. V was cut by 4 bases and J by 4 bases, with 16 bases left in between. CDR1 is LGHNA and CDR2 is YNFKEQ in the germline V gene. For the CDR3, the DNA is TGTGCCAGCAGCCTTTGGGGGGAATTGGCCACTGAAGCTTTCTTT. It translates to CASSLWGELATEAFF.